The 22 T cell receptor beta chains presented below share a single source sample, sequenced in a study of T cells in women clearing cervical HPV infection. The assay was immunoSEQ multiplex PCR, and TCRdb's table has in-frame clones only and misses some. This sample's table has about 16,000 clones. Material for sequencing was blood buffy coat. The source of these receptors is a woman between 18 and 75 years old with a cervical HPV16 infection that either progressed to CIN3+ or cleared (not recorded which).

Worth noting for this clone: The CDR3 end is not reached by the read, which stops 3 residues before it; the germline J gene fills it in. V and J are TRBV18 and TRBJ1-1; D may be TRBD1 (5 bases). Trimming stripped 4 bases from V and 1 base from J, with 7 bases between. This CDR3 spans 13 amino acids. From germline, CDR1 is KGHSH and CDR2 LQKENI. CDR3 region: CASSQGRNTEAFF. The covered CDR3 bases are TGTGCCAGCTCACAGGGGCGGAACACTGAA.

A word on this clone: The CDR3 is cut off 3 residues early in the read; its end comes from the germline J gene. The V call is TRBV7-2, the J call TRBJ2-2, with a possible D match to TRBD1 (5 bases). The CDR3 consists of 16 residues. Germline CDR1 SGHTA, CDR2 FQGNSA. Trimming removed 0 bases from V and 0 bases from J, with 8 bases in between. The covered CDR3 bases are TGTGCCAGCAGCTTAGCGGGGCCGACGAACACCGGGGAG. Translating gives CASSLAGPTNTGE. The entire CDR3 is CASSLAGPTNTGELFF.

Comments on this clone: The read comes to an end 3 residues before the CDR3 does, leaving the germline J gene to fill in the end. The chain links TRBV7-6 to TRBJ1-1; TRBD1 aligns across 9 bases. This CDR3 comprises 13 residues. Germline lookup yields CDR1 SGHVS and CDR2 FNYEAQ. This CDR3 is CASSLKGTGSAFF. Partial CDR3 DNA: TGTGCCAGCAGCTTAAAAGGGACAGGGTCC. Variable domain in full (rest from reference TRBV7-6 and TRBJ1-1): GAGVSQSPRYKVTKRGQDVALRCDPISGHVSLYWYRQALGQGPEFLTYFNYEAQQDKSGLPNDRFSAERPEGSISTLTIQRTEQRDSAMYRCASSLKGTGSAFFGQGTRLTVV.

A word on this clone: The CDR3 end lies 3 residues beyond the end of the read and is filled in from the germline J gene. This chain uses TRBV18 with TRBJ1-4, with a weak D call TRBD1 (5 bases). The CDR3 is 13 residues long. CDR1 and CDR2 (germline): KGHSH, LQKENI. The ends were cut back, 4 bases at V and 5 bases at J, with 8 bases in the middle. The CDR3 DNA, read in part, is TGTGCCAGCTCACAGGGGCCGAATGAAAAA. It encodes CASSQGPNEK. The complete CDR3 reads CASSQGPNEKLFF.

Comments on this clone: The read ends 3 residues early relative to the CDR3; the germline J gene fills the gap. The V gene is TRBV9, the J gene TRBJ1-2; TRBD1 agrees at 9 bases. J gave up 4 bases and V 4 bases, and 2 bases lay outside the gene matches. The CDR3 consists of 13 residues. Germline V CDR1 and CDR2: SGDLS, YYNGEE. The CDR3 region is CASSQGQGYGYTF. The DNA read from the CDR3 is TGTGCCAGCAGCCAGGGACAGGGCTATGGC. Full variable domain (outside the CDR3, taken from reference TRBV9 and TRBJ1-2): DSGVTQTPKHLITATGQRVTLRCSPRSGDLSVYWYQQSLDQGLQFLIQYYNGEERAKGNILERFSAQQFPDLHSELNLSSLELGDSALYFCASSQGQGYGYTFGSGTRLTVV.

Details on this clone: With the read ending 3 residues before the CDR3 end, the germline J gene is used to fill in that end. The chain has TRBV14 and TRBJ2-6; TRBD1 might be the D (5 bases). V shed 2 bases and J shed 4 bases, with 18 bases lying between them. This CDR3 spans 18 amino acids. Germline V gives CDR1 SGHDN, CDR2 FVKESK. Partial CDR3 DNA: TGTGCCAGCAGCCAAATTCCAGGGCGCGGAAGGGGGGCCAACGTC. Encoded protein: CASSQIPGRGRGANV. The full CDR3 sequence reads CASSQIPGRGRGANVLTF.

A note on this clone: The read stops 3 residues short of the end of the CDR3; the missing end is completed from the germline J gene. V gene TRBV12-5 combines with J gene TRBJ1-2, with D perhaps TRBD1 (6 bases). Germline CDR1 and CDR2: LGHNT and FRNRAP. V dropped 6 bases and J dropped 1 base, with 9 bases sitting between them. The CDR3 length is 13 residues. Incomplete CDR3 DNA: TGTGCTAGTGGGCTGGACAGTAACTATGGC. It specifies CASGLDSNYG. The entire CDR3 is CASGLDSNYGYTF.

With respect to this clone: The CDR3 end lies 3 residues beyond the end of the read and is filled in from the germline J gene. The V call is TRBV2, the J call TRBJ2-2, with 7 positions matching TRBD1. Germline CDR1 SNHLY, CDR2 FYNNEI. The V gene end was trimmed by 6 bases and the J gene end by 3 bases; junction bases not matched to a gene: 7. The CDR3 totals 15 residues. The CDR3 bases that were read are TGTGCCAGCAGCGGCGACAGGGTTGACACCGGGGAG. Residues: CASSGDRVDTGE. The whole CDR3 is CASSGDRVDTGELFF.

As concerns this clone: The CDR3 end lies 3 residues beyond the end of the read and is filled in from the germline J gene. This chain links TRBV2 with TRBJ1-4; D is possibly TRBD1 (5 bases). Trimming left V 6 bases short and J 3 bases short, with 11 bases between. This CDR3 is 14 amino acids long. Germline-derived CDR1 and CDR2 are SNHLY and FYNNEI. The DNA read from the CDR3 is TGTGCCAGCAGCAACGGGGGGGCTAATGAAAAA. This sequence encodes CASSNGGANEK. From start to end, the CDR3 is CASSNGGANEKLFF.

The sequenced part of the CDR3 DNA is TGTGCCAGTAGCCCCACAGGGTACACAGATACG. Translated: CASSPTGYTDT. The whole CDR3 protein is CASSPTGYTDTQYF. The gene calls are TRBV19 and TRBJ2-3, with D possibly TRBD1 on 6 matching bases. The read is 3 residues too short to cover the CDR3 end, so that end is filled in from the germline J gene. The CDR3 is 14 amino acids. Trimming took off 6 bases at V and 2 bases at J, with 12 bases between the two ends. The germline V gene has CDR1 LNHDA and CDR2 SQIVND (reference sequence). Full variable domain (remainder filled in from reference TRBV19 and TRBJ2-3): DGGITQSPKYLFRKEGQNVTLSCEQNLNHDAMYWYRQDPGQGLRLIYYSQIVNDFQKGDIAEGYSVSREKKESFPLTVTSAQKNPTAFYLCASSPTGYTDTQYFGPGTRLTVL.

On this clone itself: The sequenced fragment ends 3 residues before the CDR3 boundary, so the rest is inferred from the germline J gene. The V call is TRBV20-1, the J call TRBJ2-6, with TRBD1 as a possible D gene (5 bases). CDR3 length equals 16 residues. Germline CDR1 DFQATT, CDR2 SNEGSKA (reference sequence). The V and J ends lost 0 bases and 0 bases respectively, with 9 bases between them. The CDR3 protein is CSARDFRDSGANVLTF. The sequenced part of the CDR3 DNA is TGCAGTGCTAGAGATTTCAGGGACTCTGGGGCCAACGTC.

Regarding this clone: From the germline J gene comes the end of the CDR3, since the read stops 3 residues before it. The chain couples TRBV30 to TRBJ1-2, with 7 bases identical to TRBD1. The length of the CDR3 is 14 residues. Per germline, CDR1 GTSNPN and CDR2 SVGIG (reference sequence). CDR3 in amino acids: CAWRQTGSLMGYTF. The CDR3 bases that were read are TGTGCCTGGAGACAGACAGGGAGTTTGATGGGC.

The part of the CDR3 DNA that was read is TGTGCCAGCAGCCTTCTCGGTAGCAATCAGCCC. The encoded protein is CASSLLGSNQP. The full CDR3 protein is CASSLLGSNQPQHF. The rearrangement links TRBV27 to TRBJ1-5; the D is unclear. The CDR3 goes on 3 residues after the read ends, and that part is filled in from the germline J gene. Germline V gene sequence: CDR1 MNHEY, CDR2 SMNVEV (reference sequence). Trimming took 6 bases from V and 0 from J, leaving 9 bases between them. CDR3 length: 14 residues.

CDR3 protein: CASSTRQGASGNTIYF. The sequenced part of the CDR3 DNA is TGTGCCAGTAGTACTAGACAGGGAGCCTCTGGAAACACC. This chain links TRBV19 with TRBJ1-3; TRBD1 agrees at 7 bases. The CDR3 extends 3 residues past the end of the read, so its final part is completed from the germline J gene. Germline V gene sequence: CDR1 LNHDA, CDR2 SQIVND (reference sequence). V was pared by 4 bases and J by 0 bases, with 6 bases of the junction left unmatched. CDR3 length equals 16 residues.

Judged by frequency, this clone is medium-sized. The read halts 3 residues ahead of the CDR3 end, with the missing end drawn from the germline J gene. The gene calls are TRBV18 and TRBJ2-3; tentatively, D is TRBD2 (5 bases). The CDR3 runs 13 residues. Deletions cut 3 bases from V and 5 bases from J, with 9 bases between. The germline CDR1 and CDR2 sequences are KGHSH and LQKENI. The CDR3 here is CASSPVEGDTQYF. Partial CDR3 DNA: TGTGCCAGCTCACCGGTCGAGGGAGATACG.

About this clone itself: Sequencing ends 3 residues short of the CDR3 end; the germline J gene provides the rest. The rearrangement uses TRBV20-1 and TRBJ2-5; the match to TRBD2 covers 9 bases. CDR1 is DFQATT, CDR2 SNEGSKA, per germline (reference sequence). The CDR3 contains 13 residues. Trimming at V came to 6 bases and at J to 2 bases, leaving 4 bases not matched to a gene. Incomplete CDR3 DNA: TGCAGTGCCAGCGGGGGGAGACAAGAGACC. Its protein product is CSASGGRQET. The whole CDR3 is CSASGGRQETQYF.

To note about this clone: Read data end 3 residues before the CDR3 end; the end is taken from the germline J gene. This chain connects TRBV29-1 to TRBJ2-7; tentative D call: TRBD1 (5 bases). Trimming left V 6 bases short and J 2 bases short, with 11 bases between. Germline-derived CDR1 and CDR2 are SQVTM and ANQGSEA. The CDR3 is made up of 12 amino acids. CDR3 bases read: TGCAGCGTATCGGACACCCCCTACGAG. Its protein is CSVSDTPYE. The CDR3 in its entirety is CSVSDTPYEQYF.

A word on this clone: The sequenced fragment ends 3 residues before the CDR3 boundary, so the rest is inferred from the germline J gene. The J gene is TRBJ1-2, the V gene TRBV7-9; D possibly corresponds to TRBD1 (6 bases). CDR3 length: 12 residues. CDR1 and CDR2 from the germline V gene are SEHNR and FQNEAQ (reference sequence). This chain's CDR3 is CASSQGGDGYTF. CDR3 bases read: TGTGCCAGCAGCCAAGGGGGGGACGGC.

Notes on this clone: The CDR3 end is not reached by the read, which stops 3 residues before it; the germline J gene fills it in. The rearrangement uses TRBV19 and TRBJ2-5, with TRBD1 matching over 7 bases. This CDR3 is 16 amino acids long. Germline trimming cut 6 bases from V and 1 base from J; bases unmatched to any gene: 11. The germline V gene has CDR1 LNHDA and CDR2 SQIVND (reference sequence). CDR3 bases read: TGTGCCAGTAGGCCCCGGGACAGCATATCCCAAGAGACC. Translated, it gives CASRPRDSISQET. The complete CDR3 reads CASRPRDSISQETQYF.

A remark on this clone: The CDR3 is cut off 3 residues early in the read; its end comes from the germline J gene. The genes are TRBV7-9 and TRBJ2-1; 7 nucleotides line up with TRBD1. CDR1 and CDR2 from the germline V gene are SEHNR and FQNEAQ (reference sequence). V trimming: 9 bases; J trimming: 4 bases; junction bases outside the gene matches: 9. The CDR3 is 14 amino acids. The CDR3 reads CASTVGTDYNEQFF. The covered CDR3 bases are TGTGCCAGTACCGTGGGGACAGATTACAATGAG.

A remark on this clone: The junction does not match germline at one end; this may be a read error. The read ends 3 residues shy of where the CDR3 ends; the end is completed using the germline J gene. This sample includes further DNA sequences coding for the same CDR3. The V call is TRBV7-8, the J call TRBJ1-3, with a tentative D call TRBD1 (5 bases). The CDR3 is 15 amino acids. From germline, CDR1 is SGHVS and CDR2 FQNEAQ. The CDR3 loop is CASSLDWGAGNTIYF. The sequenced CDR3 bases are TGTGCTAGCAGCTTAGATTGGGGGGCTGGAAACACC.

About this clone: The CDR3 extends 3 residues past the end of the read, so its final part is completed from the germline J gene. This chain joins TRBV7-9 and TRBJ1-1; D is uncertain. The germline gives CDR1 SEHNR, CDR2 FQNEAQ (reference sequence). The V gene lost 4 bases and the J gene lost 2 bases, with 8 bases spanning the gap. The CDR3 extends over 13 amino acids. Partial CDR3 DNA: TGTGCCAGCAGCTCCAGGACTAACACTGAA. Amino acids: CASSSRTNTE. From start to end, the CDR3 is CASSSRTNTEAFF.